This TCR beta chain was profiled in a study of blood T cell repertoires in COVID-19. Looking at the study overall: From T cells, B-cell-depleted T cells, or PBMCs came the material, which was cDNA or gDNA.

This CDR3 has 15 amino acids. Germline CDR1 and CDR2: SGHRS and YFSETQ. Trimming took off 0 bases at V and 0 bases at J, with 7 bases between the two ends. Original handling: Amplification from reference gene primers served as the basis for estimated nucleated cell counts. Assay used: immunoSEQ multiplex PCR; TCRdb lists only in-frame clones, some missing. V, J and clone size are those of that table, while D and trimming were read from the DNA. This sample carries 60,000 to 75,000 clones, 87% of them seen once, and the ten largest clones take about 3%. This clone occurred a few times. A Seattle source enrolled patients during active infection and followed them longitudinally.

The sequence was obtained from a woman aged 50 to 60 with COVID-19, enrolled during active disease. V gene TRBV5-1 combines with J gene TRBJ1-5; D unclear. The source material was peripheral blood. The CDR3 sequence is CASSLAGGSNQPQHF. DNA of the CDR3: TGCGCCAGCAGCTTGGCCGGAGGTAGCAATCAGCCCCAGCATTTT.